In its sample, the clone carrying this TCR beta chain was seen many times. The CDR3 extends 3 residues past the end of the read, so its final part is completed from the germline J gene. The germline V gene has CDR1 MNHEY and CDR2 SVGEGT. The CDR3 totals 16 residues. Generated by immunoSEQ multiplex PCR, the TCRdb table keeps only in-frame clones and is missing some. Listed here are 52,000 or so clones without any singletons, the top ten holding roughly 0.84%. The data are from a study of T cell clonality in common variable immunodeficiency. Specimen: peripheral blood mononuclear cells. The origin of this receptor is a person aged 18-70 years in good health. This chain connects TRBV6-2 or TRBV6-3 to TRBJ2-3, with 8 positions matching TRBD1. Partial CDR3 DNA: TGTGCCAGCAGTAATCCTAGCAGGGGGCTTATGGAGACG. This codes for CASSNPSRGLMET. The full-length CDR3 reads as CASSNPSRGLMETQYF.